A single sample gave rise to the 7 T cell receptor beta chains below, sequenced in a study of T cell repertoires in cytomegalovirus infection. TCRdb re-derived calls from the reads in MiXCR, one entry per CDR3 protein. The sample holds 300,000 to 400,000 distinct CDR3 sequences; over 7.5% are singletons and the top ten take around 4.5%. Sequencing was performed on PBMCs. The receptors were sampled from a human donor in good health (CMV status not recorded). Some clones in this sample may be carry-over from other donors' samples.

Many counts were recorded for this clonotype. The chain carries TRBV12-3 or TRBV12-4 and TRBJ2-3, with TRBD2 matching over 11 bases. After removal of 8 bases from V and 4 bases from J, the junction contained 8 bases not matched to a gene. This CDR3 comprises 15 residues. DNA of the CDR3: TGTGCCAGCGGAGATAGCGGGAGGGCTGCAGATACGCAGTATTTT. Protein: CASGDSGRAADTQYF.

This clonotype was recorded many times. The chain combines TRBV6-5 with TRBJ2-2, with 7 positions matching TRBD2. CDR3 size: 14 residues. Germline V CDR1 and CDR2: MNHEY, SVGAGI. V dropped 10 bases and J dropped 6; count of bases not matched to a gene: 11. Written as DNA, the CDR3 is TGTGCCACCAGACGGGGACTATCCGCCGGGGAGCTGTTTTTT. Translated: CATRRGLSAGELFF.

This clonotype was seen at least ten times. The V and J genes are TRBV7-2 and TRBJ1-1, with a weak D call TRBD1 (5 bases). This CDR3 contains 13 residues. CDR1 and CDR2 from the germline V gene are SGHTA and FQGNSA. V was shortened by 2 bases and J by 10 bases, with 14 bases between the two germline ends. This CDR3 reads CASSLTRGDGAFF. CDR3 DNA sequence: TGTGCCAGCAGCTTAACCAGAGGGGACGGAGCTTTCTTT.

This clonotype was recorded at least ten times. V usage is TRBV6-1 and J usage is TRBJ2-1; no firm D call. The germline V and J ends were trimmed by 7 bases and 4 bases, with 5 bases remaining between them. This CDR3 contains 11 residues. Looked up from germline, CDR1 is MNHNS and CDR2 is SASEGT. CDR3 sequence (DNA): TGTGCCAGCACCGAGTACAATGAGCAGTTCTTC. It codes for CASTEYNEQFF.

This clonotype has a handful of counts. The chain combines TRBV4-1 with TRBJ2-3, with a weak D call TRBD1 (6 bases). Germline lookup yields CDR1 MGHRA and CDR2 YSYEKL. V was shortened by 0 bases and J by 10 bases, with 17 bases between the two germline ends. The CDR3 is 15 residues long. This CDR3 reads CASSQDASGAGAQYF. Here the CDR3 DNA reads TGCGCCAGCAGCCAAGATGCGTCAGGGGCGGGTGCGCAGTATTTT.

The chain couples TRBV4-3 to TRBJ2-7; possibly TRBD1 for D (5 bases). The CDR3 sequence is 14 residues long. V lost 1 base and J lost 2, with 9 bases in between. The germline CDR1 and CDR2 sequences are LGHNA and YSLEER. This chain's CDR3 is CASSQVGRAYEQYF. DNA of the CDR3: TGCGCCAGCAGCCAAGTTGGCAGGGCCTACGAGCAGTACTTC.

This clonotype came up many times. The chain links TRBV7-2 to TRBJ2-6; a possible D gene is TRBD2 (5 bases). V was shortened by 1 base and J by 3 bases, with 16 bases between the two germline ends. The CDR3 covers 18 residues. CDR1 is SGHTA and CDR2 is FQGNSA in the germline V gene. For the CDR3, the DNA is TGTGCCAGCAGCTTAGGGCAACCGGGGTCGGGTGGGGCCAACGTCCTGACTTTC. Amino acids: CASSLGQPGSGGANVLTF. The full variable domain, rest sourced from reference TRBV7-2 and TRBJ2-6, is GAGVSQSPSNKVTEKGKDVELRCDPISGHTALYWYRQSLGQGLEFLIYFQGNSAPDKSGLPSDRFSAERTGGSVSTLTIQRTQQEDSAVYLCASSLGQPGSGGANVLTFGAGSRLTVL.